This TCR beta chain was captured in a study of cytomegalovirus exposure and HLA in healthy donors. Findings and caveats of the study: Cytomegalovirus-associated TCR beta chains were listed, numbering under 200.

Both 60 Vbeta primers and 13 Jbeta primers went into the PCR. The protocol was immunoSEQ multiplex PCR, while the TCRdb copy is restricted to in-frame clones and leaves out a portion. Among roughly 100,000 clones listed, around 75% were seen once. Comment on this clone: No antigen is known for it.

With 4 bases removed from V and 3 bases from J, the gap between germline ends came to 13 bases. CDR1 and CDR2 from the germline V gene are SGHRS and YFSETQ. The CDR3 sequence is 15 residues long. This chain links TRBV5-1 with TRBJ1-4, with TRBD1 as a possible D gene (5 bases). The sequencing input was PBMCs. The sequence derives from a man aged 45-60 years in good health and CMV-seronegative. DNA of the CDR3: TGCGCCAGCAGCGAGAGACAGTCCTCTAATGAAAAACTGTTTTTT. Translated, it gives CASSERQSSNEKLFF.